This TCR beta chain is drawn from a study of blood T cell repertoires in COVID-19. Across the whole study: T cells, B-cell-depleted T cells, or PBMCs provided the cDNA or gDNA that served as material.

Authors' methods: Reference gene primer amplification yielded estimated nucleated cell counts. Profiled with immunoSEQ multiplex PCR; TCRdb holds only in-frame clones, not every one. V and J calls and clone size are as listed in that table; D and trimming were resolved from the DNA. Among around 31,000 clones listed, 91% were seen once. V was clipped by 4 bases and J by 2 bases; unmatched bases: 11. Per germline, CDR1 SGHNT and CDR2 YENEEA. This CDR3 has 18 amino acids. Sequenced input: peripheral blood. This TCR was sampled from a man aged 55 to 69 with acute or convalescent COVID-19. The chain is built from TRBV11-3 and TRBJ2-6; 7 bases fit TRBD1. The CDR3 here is CASSYETGFLTGANVLTF. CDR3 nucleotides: TGTGCCAGCAGCTACGAGACAGGGTTTCTCACTGGGGCCAACGTCCTGACTTTC.